Below are 8 T cell receptor beta chains sequenced from a single sample in a study of blood T cell repertoires in COVID-19. The table came from immunoSEQ multiplex PCR; TCRdb's copy has only in-frame clones and leaves some out. The sample includes around 300,000 clones, nearly 90% seen only once; the top ten take around 4.3%. What was sequenced was PBMCs or T cells enriched from blood (not recorded which). These TCRs come from a woman between 18 and 30 years old with acute COVID-19.

V gene TRBV5-1 combines with J gene TRBJ1-1; TRBD1 aligns across 7 bases. V shed 1 base and J 2 bases; nucleotides not matched to a gene: 2. Germline loops: CDR1 SGHRS, CDR2 YFSETQ. The CDR3 spans 14 residues. CDR3 DNA: TGCGCCAGCAGCTTGCACAGGGGAAACACTGAAGCTTTCTTT. This encodes CASSLHRGNTEAFF.

This chain connects TRBV28 to TRBJ2-2, with 8 bases identical to TRBD1. Germline CDR1 and CDR2: MDHEN and SYDVKM. Unmatched junction bases numbered 7, after V lost 6 bases and J lost 1 base. There are 16 residues in the CDR3. The CDR3 DNA reads TGTGCCAGCAGCCCCCCGGGACAGGTGAACACCGGGGAGCTGTTTTTT. It is translated as CASSPPGQVNTGELFF.

This rearrangement joins TRBV14 to TRBJ2-7; a weak D match, TRBD2 (5 bases). CDR1 SGHDN and CDR2 FVKESK come from the germline V gene. Trimming removed 4 bases from V and 2 bases from J, with 18 bases in between. The length of the CDR3 is 16 residues. As DNA, the CDR3 is TGTGCCAGCAGCCGAACCGTCGGGGTTTACCCCTACGAGCAGTACTTC. Amino acids: CASSRTVGVYPYEQYF. Full variable domain (remainder filled in from reference TRBV14 and TRBJ2-7): EAGVTQFPSHSVIEKGQTVTLRCDPISGHDNLYWYRRVMGKEIKFLLHFVKESKQDESGMPNNRFLAERTGGTYSTLKVQPAELEDSGVYFCASSRTVGVYPYEQYFGPGTRLTVT.

This clone was seen just once. V is TRBV7-2 and J is TRBJ1-1; 9 bases map to TRBD1. The CDR3 runs to 15 residues. Losses at the gene ends were 3 bases for V and 5 bases for J; bases not matched to a gene: 7. CDR1 and CDR2 (germline): SGHTA, FQGNSA. This CDR3 reads CASSLGTGFGTEAFF. CDR3 sequence (DNA): TGTGCCAGCAGCTTGGGGACAGGGTTTGGAACTGAAGCTTTCTTT.

V usage is TRBV5-1 and J usage is TRBJ2-7, with TRBD2 matching 13 bases. Germline V gene data show CDR1 as SGHRS and CDR2 as YFSETQ. With 4 bases clipped from V and 4 bases from J, the junction kept 5 bases outside the gene matches. This CDR3 contains 15 residues. Here the CDR3 DNA reads TGCGCCAGCAGCGGCGGGACTAGCGGGATTTACGAGCAGTACTTC. Amino acids: CASSGGTSGIYEQYF.

This clone appeared once. The J gene is TRBJ2-7, the V gene TRBV9, with D maybe TRBD2 (5 bases). Trimming removed 4 bases from V and 6 bases from J, with 20 bases in between. The CDR3 sequence is 15 residues long. Germline CDR1 and CDR2: SGDLS and YYNGEE. CDR3 amino acids: CASSPTKGGRGEQYF. The DNA for the CDR3 is TGTGCCAGCAGCCCAACCAAGGGTGGGAGAGGCGAGCAGTACTTC.

The chain employs TRBV28 and TRBJ1-4; a weak D match, TRBD1 (5 bases). Germline CDR1 reads MDHEN; CDR2 reads SYDVKM. Trimming took off 5 bases at V and 6 bases at J, with 16 bases between the two ends. The CDR3 has 15 amino acids. This CDR3 is CASSPSGGRDEKLFF. DNA for the CDR3: TGTGCCAGCAGTCCCAGCGGGGGTCGTGATGAAAAACTGTTTTTT.

The chain joins TRBV11-3 to TRBJ2-1; TRBD1 matches at 7 bases. V was pared by 5 bases and J by 8 bases, with 6 bases of the junction left unmatched. This CDR3 has 13 amino acids. Germline V lookup: CDR1 SGHNT, CDR2 YENEEA. CDR3 DNA: TGTGCCAGCAGCCCGCGGACAGGCGATGAGCAGTTCTTC. This encodes CASSPRTGDEQFF.